This T cell receptor (beta chain) originates from a study of blood T cell repertoires in COVID-19. Whole-study context: PBMCs, B-cell-depleted T cells, or T cells provided the cDNA or gDNA that made up the material.

Participant age was roughly 18 to 95 years, and participants resided in roughly 25 US areas. In the authors' methods: Reference gene primer amplification gave estimated nucleated cell counts. TCRdb's copy holds only in-frame clones and misses some; the assay was immunoSEQ multiplex PCR. V and J calls and clone size are as listed in that table; D and trimming were resolved from the DNA. The sample lists a few hundred thousand clones, more than 85% seen once, with about 0.9% in the top ten. The clonotype originates from a woman between 40 and 55 years old who had been exposed to COVID-19. The specimen sequenced was PBMCs or T cells enriched from blood (not recorded which).

CDR3 loop: CASRADFQGWGYGYTF. The CDR3, as DNA: TGTGCCAGCAGAGCGGATTTTCAGGGGTGGGGCTATGGCTACACCTTC. The genes are TRBV5-5 and TRBJ1-2; TRBD1 is a possible D gene (6 bases). This CDR3 has 16 amino acids. Trimming removed 5 bases at V and 4 bases at J, with 21 bases between. The germline V gene has CDR1 SGHKS and CDR2 YYEKEE (reference sequence).